This T cell receptor (beta chain) was recovered during a study of cytomegalovirus exposure and HLA in healthy donors. The germline CDR1 and CDR2 sequences are MDHEN and SYDVKM. V was trimmed by 2 bases and J by 10 bases, leaving 21 bases between them. The CDR3 sequence is 17 residues long. Researchers ran the PCR with 60 Vbeta and 13 Jbeta primers. Repertoires were generated with immunoSEQ multiplex PCR, while TCRdb's copy carries only in-frame clones and drops some. The sample contains tens of thousands of clones, 60% to 80% of which appear only once. The chain employs TRBV28 and TRBJ1-6; D is unresolved. This sequence was found in a female donor in good health and CMV-seronegative. Sequenced input: PBMCs. DNA for the CDR3: TGTGCCAGCAGTTTAGGAAGTATCCGGGTCTCGGGATCACCCCTCCACTTT. Protein: CASSLGSIRVSGSPLHF.